This TCR beta chain was sequenced for a study of CD8 T cells in ankylosing spondylitis. From the 5' RACE reads, TCRdb called clonotypes with MiXCR, one entry per CDR3 protein. The sample consists of about 260,000 distinct CDR3 sequences, 20% to 30% of them appearing once. CDR1 is SNHLY and CDR2 is FYNNEI in the germline V gene. Between the trimmed V and J ends, which lost 4 bases and 3 bases, there was a span of 19 bases. The CDR3 consists of 16 residues. General study points: Past research had described some motif variants in reactive arthritis synovial fluid and blood. Disease-associated clones were CD8+ and fairly uncommon in peripheral blood. Seemingly distinctive of ankylosing spondylitis blood was a TCR beta motif formed by eight highly homologous variants.

Only a few counts were recorded for this clonotype. Its cognate antigen is unknown. The TCR originated in a male donor with ankylosing spondylitis or in good health (not recorded which). The specimen was blood, either unsorted or a sorted T cell fraction (not recorded which). The genes are TRBV2 and TRBJ2-7, with a tentative D call TRBD1 (6 bases). Written as DNA, the CDR3 is TGTGCCAGCAGTGCCACAGGGTGGGTAGGGGACTACGAGCAGTACTTC. As protein: CASSATGWVGDYEQYF.